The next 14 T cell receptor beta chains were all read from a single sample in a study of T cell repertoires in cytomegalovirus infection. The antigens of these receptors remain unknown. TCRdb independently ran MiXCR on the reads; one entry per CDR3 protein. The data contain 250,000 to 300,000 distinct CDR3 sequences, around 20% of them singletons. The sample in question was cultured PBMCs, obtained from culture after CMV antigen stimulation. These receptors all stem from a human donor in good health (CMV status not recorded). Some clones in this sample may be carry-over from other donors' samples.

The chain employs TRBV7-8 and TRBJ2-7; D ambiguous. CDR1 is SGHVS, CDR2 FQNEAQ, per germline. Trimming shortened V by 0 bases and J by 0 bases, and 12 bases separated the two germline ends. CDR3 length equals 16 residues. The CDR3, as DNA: TGTGCCAGCAGCTTAGCTCCGGTTGACAACTCCTACGAGCAGTACTTC. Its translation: CASSLAPVDNSYEQYF.

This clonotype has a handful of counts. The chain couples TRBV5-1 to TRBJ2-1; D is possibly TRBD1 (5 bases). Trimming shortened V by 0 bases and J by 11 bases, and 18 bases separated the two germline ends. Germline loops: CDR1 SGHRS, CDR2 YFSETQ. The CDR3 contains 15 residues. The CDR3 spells CASSLEGIGNRQQFF. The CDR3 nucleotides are TGCGCCAGCAGCTTGGAAGGGATTGGGAACAGGCAGCAGTTCTTC. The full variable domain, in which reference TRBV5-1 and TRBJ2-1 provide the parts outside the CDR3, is KAGVTQTPRYLIKTRGQQVTLSCSPISGHRSVSWYQQTPGQGLQFLFEYFSETQRNKGNFPGRFSGRQFSNSRSEMNVSTLELGDSALYLCASSLEGIGNRQQFFGPGTRLTVL.

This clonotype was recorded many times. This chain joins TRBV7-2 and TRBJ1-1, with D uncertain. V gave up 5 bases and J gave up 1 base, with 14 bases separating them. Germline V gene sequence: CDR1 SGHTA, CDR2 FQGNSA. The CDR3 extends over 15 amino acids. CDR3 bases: TGTGCCAGCAGCACCCTCGTCGCACGGAACACTGAAGCTTTCTTT. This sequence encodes CASSTLVARNTEAFF.

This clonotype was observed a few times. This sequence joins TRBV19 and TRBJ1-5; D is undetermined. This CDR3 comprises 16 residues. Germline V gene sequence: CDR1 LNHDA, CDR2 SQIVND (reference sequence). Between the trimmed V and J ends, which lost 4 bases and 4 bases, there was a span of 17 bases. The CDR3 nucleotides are TGTGCCAGTAGTAGGATGCGGAGGCCGGGGAATCAGCCCCAGCATTTT. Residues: CASSRMRRPGNQPQHF.

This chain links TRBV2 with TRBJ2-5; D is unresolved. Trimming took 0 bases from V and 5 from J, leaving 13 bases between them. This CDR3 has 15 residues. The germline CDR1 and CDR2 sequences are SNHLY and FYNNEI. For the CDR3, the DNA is TGTGCCAGCAGTGAAGCGCTTTTGGTATTGGAGACCCAGTACTTC. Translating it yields CASSEALLVLETQYF.

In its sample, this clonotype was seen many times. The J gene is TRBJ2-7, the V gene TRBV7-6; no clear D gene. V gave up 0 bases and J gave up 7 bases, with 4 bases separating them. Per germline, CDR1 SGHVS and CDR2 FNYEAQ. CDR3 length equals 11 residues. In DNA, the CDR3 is TGTGCCAGCAGCTTAGCGGGAGAGCAGTACGTC. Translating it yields CASSLAGEQYV.

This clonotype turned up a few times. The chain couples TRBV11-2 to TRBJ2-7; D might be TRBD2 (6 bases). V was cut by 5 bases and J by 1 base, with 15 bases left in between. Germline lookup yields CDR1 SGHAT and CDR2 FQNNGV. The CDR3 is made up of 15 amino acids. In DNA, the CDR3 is TGTGCCAGCAGCCCTTATCGGAGCGGGTCCTACGAGCAGTACTTC. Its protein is CASSPYRSGSYEQYF.

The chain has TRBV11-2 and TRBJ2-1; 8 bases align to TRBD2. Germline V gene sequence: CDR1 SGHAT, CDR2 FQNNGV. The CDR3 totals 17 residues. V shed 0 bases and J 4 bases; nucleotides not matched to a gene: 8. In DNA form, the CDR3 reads TGTGCCAGCAGCTTAGACCCCCTAGCGGGTTTTTACAATGAGCAGTTCTTC. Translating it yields CASSLDPLAGFYNEQFF.

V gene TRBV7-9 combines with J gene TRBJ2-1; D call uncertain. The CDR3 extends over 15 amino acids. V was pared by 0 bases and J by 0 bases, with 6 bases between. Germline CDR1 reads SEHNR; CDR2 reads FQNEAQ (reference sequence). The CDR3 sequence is CASSLAVGSYNEQFF. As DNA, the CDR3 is TGTGCCAGCAGCTTAGCGGTCGGCTCCTACAATGAGCAGTTCTTC.

The CDR3 loop reads CASSQWPGQQETQYF. In DNA form, the CDR3 reads TGTGCCAGCAGCCAATGGCCGGGACAACAAGAGACCCAGTACTTC. The V and J genes are TRBV4-2 and TRBJ2-5; maybe TRBD1 (6 bases). The germline V gene has CDR1 LGHNA and CDR2 YNFKEQ. This CDR3 comprises 15 residues. V was cut by 2 bases and J by 2 bases, with 12 bases left in between.

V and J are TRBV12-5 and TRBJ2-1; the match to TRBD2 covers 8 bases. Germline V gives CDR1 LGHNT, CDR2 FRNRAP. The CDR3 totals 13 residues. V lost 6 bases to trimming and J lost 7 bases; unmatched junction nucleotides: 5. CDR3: CASGPGRGNEQFF. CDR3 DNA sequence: TGTGCTAGTGGCCCCGGGAGGGGGAATGAGCAGTTCTTC.

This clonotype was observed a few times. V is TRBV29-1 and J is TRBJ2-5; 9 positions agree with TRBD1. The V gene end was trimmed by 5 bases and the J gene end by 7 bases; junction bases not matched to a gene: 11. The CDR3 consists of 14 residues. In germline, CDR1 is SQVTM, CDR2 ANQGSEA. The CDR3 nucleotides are TGCAGCGTTCTCCGGGACAGGGAAGTAGGGACCCAGTACTTC. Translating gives CSVLRDREVGTQYF.

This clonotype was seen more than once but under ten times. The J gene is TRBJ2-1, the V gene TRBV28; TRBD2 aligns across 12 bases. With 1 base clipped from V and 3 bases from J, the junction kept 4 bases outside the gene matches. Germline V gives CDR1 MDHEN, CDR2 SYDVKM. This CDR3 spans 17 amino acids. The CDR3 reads CASSLYLAGGDYNEQFF. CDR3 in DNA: TGTGCCAGCAGTTTATACCTAGCGGGAGGGGACTACAATGAGCAGTTCTTC.

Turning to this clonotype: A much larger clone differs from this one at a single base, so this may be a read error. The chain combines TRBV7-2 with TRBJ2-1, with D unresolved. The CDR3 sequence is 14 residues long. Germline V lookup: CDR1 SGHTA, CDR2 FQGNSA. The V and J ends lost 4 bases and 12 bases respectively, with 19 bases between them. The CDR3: CASSSTGPLLGQFF. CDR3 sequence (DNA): TGTGCCAGCAGCTCTACGGGCCCATTATTAGGGCAGTTCTTC.